Given below is one T cell receptor (beta chain) in context. It lacks a known antigen. Base quality data are lacking; no much larger clone is found one base away. The CDR3 contains 13 residues, cysteine and phenylalanine counted. Kept here is only the CDR3 DNA, which spans 39 bases and is read in frame from base 1. Trimming accounts for 10 bases at V and 5 bases at J, while the number of junction bases matched to no gene is 8. Via the germline V gene (reference sequence), CDR1 is LNHDA and CDR2 SQIVND. To prepare the library, the immunoSEQ multiplex PCR assay was applied. For the multiplex PCR, a mixture combining 60 forward primers for TCR Vbeta segments and 13 reverse primers for TCR Jbeta segments was used. Amplification of the CDR3 region of rearranged TCR beta genes was performed with a multiplex PCR assay on genomic DNA. On the Illumina HiSeq System, the amplified TCR beta libraries were sequenced as 87-base-pair reads. On the authors' methods: A later analysis tallied roughly 80 million unique TCR beta chains across the 666 repertoires, and 10 million to 11 million of those chains were shared by two or more donors. Raw reads were error-corrected and collapsed into unique sequences by a nearest-neighbor algorithm in which closely related sequences were merged to remove PCR and sequencing errors. Alignment of CDR3 sequences to IMGT reference sequences was used to assign V, D and J gene segments. For a sequence to be retained, at least a six-nucleotide match to both a V gene segment and a J gene segment was required. A rearrangement was called productive if the CDR3 had no stop codons and remained in frame with V and J, and every other rearrangement was called non-productive. CDR3 was defined according to IMGT convention as the region running from the second conserved V-encoded cysteine to the conserved J-encoded phenylalanine. The earlier analysis of about 500 of the donors excluded sequences that lacked an unambiguous match to a single V gene segment. In an earlier analysis of roughly 600 of the donors, a V segment was called functional when productive rearrangements were above 56.7%, and segregating when the standard deviation between donors exceeded 5%. To diagnose cytomegalovirus status from the catalog of TCR beta chain sequences, a statistical classification framework was built. In a later analysis, V and J genes were assigned by comparing TCR nucleotide sequences against IMGT/GENE-DB human TR gene sequences. Using the TCRdist pipeline, a later analysis assigned CDR3 sequences along with most-parsimonious VDJ recombination scenarios. In a later analysis, every TCR beta chain was defined by the combination of its CDR3 amino acid sequence and its V-gene family, and reads without a unique V-gene family were dropped. As a way to deal with suspected cross-contamination and a sequencing artifact, a later analysis dropped hundreds of nucleotide sequences that were highly shared and had low generation probability. In a later analysis, a clonal expansion index was calculated for each public chain from normalized within-repertoire ranks of inferred template counts. A later analysis computed generation probabilities with a VDJ recombination model fitted to out-of-frame rearrangements, and checked the results against IGoR. In a later analysis, TCR-TCR, TCR-HLA and TCR-CMV co-occurrence was scored with hypergeometric tests, and a repertoire-size bias correction was applied to TCR pairs. False discovery rates were estimated in a later analysis by permuting HLA or CMV assignments 20 times. In a later analysis, co-occurring TCRs were grouped using DBSCAN, and TCRdist sequence similarity was added for clustering within HLA-allele-positive subsets. Co-occurrence clustering excluded repertoires with fewer than 30,000 or more than 120,000 public chains, plus five with anomalous nucleotide sharing. Held by TCRdb, this immuneACCESS table contains in-frame sequences only and omits some clones. Under half of the omission traces to an unresolved V gene where checked; the cause of the rest is unknown. The V and J calls and clone size were taken over from that table, and D and trimming were inferred from the DNA. The sample table contains about 230,000 clones; only one count was recorded for 82% of them. Jointly, the top ten make up 0.5% to 0.7% of the sample.

This sample is drawn from a study of cytomegalovirus exposure and HLA in healthy donors (TCRdb year 2017). For the wider study: In an earlier analysis of roughly 590 of the donors, 276 Gb of sequence data and 100 million or so unique TCR beta sequences from 150 million to 200 million T cells were reported. Around 320 gigabases of sequencing data and approximately 85 million unique TCR sequences were included in an early release covering 550 to 800 HLA-typed donors. Among the roughly 390 genotyped donors, 81% belonged to the genetic ancestry cluster associated with self-reported Caucasian donors. The study was designed to test whether signatures of past pathogen exposure could be identified by cataloging public T cell receptors. The study profiled the T cell repertoires of 550 to 700 subjects by immunosequencing and related them to cytomegalovirus serostatus. Besides the first cohort of roughly 640 subjects, a separate validation cohort made up of 120 different subjects was used. To predict cytomegalovirus infection status, the study combined high-throughput TCR immunosequencing, statistical association of individual TCRs with disease status, and machine learning. A later analysis re-examined previously published TCR beta repertoires from roughly 650 donors and added high-resolution HLA genotyping to investigate patterns of TCR occurrence. In the later analysis, no new phenotypic data were used to find candidate immune exposures; instead, reliance was placed on TCR beta sequences and their occurrence across donors. An earlier analysis of 587 of the donors used high-throughput TCR beta sequencing to judge whether each TCR beta V gene segment behaved as functional or pseudogenic. Donor age, sex, ethnicity and CMV serostatus were compiled together with the repertoire data. Genome-wide SNP genotypes for about 65% of the 666 donors were used in a later genetic analysis, which treated that subset as a discovery cohort. All discovery cohort repertoires had been generated using a single sequencing platform. Class I and class II HLA loci were covered by the typing at four-digit resolution. The number of donors typed differed by locus, with about 629-640 for A, B, C, DRB1 and DQB1, roughly 520 for DQA1, 600 to 610 for DPA1, and some 470 for DPB1. Because of strong linkage in the cohort, roughly five DR-DQ haplotypes were treated as single units for association and clustering. On average, 235,054 unique TCR beta nucleotide sequences were sequenced per donor among a few hundred genotyped donors of the cohort, with around 19% of those sequences being non-productive.

Study-wide conclusions, independent of this receptor: Compared with equally common non-associated chains, HLA-associated TCR beta chains in a later analysis were more clonally expanded and had lower generation probabilities. In a later analysis, TCR association rates were found to vary across HLA loci, with the most associated TCRs seen for DRB1 alleles and the fewest for HLA-C alleles. According to a later analysis, most CMV-associated TCR beta chains appeared to be HLA-restricted, and the HLA associations seemed to be driven largely by CMV exposure. In vitro tests confirmed that a few of the cytomegalovirus-associated TCR beta chains recognize cytomegalovirus antigens. The authors suggested that the approach could potentially be extended to other disease states and immunological phenotypes. Some IMGT-functional V segments, including TRBV6-2 and TRBV6-3, could not be distinguished by the 87-base-pair reads and were therefore excluded. In an earlier analysis of roughly 500 of the donors, most TCR beta V segments appeared in productive rearrangements about 90% or about 30% of the time, broadly matching IMGT annotations. Linkage disequilibrium might explain the correlated functional status among segregating V segments, but an unknown experimental factor could not be ruled out. For the cohort, immune exposure information was limited to CMV serostatus. The study listed 150 to 200 TCR beta chains as associated with cytomegalovirus. Specific HLA alleles were associated with roughly 16,000 TCR beta sequences at a false discovery rate of 0.05 in a later analysis. In this cohort, only TCR beta chains were sequenced, and detectable features were limited by the absence of alpha or paired-chain data. According to a later genetic analysis, donors in an Asian-associated ancestry cluster had fewer N-insertions in productive TCRs than the approximately 650-donor mean. Strong co-occurrence of HLA alleles, especially DR and DQ, made assigning TCR associations to individual alleles difficult. Because some donors lacked HLA typing at each locus, the association tests relied only on the typed subset. A further reported finding was that TCR beta sequences accurately predicted the HLA-A and HLA-B alleles for most subjects in the first cohort. An association between a missense DCLRE1C variant and V-gene and J-gene trimming of TCR beta chains was found in a later genetic analysis and replicated in an independent cohort. Most TCR sequences were seen in very few donors, while some public TCRs were found in many individuals. In a later analysis, several top co-occurrence clusters were reported to appear linked to parvovirus B19, influenza, CMV and Epstein-Barr virus. Roughly 15 rarely observed V segments, including chromosome 9 orphons, were excluded from the earlier analysis of about 500 of the donors because counts were too low. Presence/absence analyses assumed roughly uniform sequencing depth across donors, an assumption that may not hold. The sequencing pipeline was judged likely to have produced a cluster of highly shared sequence variants as a technical artifact. The classifier was reported to diagnose cytomegalovirus status with high specificity and sensitivity in both the original and validation cohorts.

In total, about 650 healthy bone marrow donors made up the cohort. At the time of sampling, every cohort member was nominally healthy, though immune exposures that went unrecorded were likely present. The donor tested CMV seronegative and was one of the 352 seronegative cohort members. A peripheral blood sample was provided by each donor, and peripheral blood mononuclear cells were used for TCR beta sequencing. The Qiagen DNeasy Blood Extraction Kit was used to extract genomic DNA from the blood cell samples. Rearrangement joined TRBV19 to TRBJ2-7, with 10 bases aligning to TRBD1. The specimen sequenced was PBMCs. The sequence came from a woman in her thirties or forties in good health and CMV-seronegative. The CDR3 has the sequence CATSRDRGHEQYF. The nucleotide sequence reads TGTGCCACCAGCCGGGACAGGGGACACGAGCAGTACTTC.